The table lists the clone carrying this T cell receptor beta chain with a few counts. V was clipped by 8 bases and J by 5 bases, with 12 bases between them. Germline V gene lookup returns CDR1 MDHEN and CDR2 SYDVKM. This CDR3 has 13 residues. These data come from a study of T-cell reconstitution after alpha-beta-depleted transplantation in children. Unique molecular identifiers were incorporated during preparation of the TCRbeta library. TCRdb reprocessed the PCR reads via MiXCR and lists one record per CDR3 protein. This sample has nearly 400,000 distinct CDR3 sequences, with approximately 20% found just once.

V usage is TRBV28 and J usage is TRBJ1-4; D is undetermined. The TCR comes from a human donor who donated a stem cell graft to a child with acute myeloid leukemia. Material: PBMCs from the stem cell graft donor, obtained from the stem cell graft. The CDR3 reads CASSVRQNEKLFF. DNA for the CDR3: TGTGCCAGCTCGGTGCGGCAGAATGAAAAACTGTTTTTT.